These 24 T cell receptor beta chains were sequenced from one sample in a study of cytomegalovirus exposure and HLA in healthy donors. The study ran its PCR with 60 Vbeta and 13 Jbeta primers. Sequenced by immunoSEQ multiplex PCR; TCRdb stores in-frame clones only, minus some. The repertoire holds about 130,000 clones, with around four fifths as singletons. Sample: PBMCs. The receptors here all came from a young man in good health and CMV-seronegative.

In its sample, this clone was seen a few times. The CDR3 DNA sequence: TGCAGCGTTGGCCCGGGCGGACAGTTCTATGGCTACACCTTC. Protein sequence: CSVGPGGQFYGYTF. This chain joins TRBV29-1 and TRBJ1-2; D possibly corresponds to TRBD1 (6 bases). The ends were cut back, 4 bases at V and 4 bases at J, with 16 bases in the middle. Germline V gene sequence: CDR1 SQVTM, CDR2 ANQGSEA. This CDR3 region has 14 residues.

This chain joins TRBV28 and TRBJ1-5, with 12 bases matching TRBD1. The CDR3 runs to 13 residues. The J segment lost 7 bases and the V segment lost 6 bases, leaving 1 base of the junction unmatched. Germline loops: CDR1 MDHEN, CDR2 SYDVKM. The CDR3 sequence: CASRGQGAQPQHF. CDR3 bases: TGTGCCAGCAGGGGACAGGGGGCCCAGCCCCAGCATTTT. Complete variable domain (other parts from reference TRBV28 and TRBJ1-5): DVKVTQSSRYLVKRTGEKVFLECVQDMDHENMFWYRQDPGLGLRLIYFSYDVKMKEKGDIPEGYSVSREKKERFSLILESASTNQTSMYLCASRGQGAQPQHFGDGTRLSIL.

The CDR3 DNA reads as TGTGCCAGCGCTGGGGGGGACAGGGGACACTATGGCTACACCTTC. It encodes CASAGGDRGHYGYTF. J is TRBJ1-2 and V is TRBV6-1; 10 nucleotides agree with TRBD1. Germline V gene data show CDR1 as MNHNS and CDR2 as SASEGT. J lost 3 bases, V lost 8 bases, and 9 bases had no gene match. The CDR3 sequence is 15 residues long.

The chain recombines TRBV18 with TRBJ2-7; 7 nucleotides line up with TRBD2. Germline V gene data show CDR1 as KGHSH and CDR2 as LQKENI. The CDR3 loop spans 17 amino acids. J lost 1 base, V lost 6 bases, and 15 bases had no gene match. CDR3 region: CASSSWGSTGGSYEQYF. DNA of the CDR3: TGTGCCAGCTCGAGCTGGGGGAGCACGGGGGGATCCTACGAGCAGTACTTC.

The genes are TRBV7-2 and TRBJ2-7; 10 nucleotides align to TRBD2. Germline-derived CDR1 and CDR2 are SGHTA and FQGNSA. This CDR3 region has 16 residues. Losses at the gene ends were 2 bases for V and 5 bases for J; bases not matched to a gene: 9. The CDR3, as DNA: TGTGCCAGCAGCTTAAGATCAGCGGGAGGGGTCAACGAGCAGTACTTC. Protein: CASSLRSAGGVNEQYF. Supplemented by reference TRBV7-2 and TRBJ2-7, the full variable domain reads GAGVSQSPSNKVTEKGKDVELRCDPISGHTALYWYRQSLGQGLEFLIYFQGNSAPDKSGLPSDRFSAERTGGSVSTLTIQRTQQEDSAVYLCASSLRSAGGVNEQYFGPGTRLTVT.

This clone came up a few times. This sequence joins TRBV2 and TRBJ1-4; no firm D call. The CDR3 contains 14 residues. Trimming pared 3 bases from V and 7 bases from J, leaving 12 bases between. Germline loops: CDR1 SNHLY, CDR2 FYNNEI. The CDR3 spells CASSDALVSEKLFF. The CDR3 DNA follows: TGTGCCAGCAGTGACGCGCTAGTTAGTGAAAAACTGTTTTTT.

CDR3 nucleotide sequence: TGTGCCAGCAGCAGGGGACTAGCGGGAGGGCCGAACAATGAGCAGTTCTTC. Translated, it gives CASSRGLAGGPNNEQFF. The gene calls are TRBV9 and TRBJ2-1, with TRBD2 matching 16 bases. Germline trimming cut 4 bases from V and 5 bases from J; bases unmatched to any gene: 6. CDR3 length: 17 amino acids. Germline CDR1 SGDLS, CDR2 YYNGEE.

The rearrangement joins TRBV6-5 to TRBJ2-1; 9 bases align to TRBD1. Germline V gene sequence: CDR1 MNHEY, CDR2 SVGAGI. The CDR3 sequence is 16 residues long. Trimming at V came to 2 bases and at J to 6 bases, leaving 8 bases not matched to a gene. The CDR3 sequence: CASSYRSGTGFNEQFF. CDR3 DNA sequence: TGTGCCAGCAGTTACCGCTCGGGGACAGGGTTCAATGAGCAGTTCTTC.

This clone was seen more than once but under ten times. The chain is built from TRBV28 and TRBJ2-7; TRBD1 is a possible D gene (5 bases). CDR3 length: 13 amino acids. Germline-derived CDR1 and CDR2 are MDHEN and SYDVKM. Between the trimmed V and J ends, which lost 9 bases and 4 bases, there was a span of 16 bases. CDR3 in amino acids: CARMKAGPYEQYF. In nucleotides, the CDR3 is TGTGCCAGAATGAAGGCAGGGCCGTACGAGCAGTACTTC.

V gene TRBV2 combines with J gene TRBJ2-3, with 12 bases matching TRBD2. The CDR3 spans 17 residues. V dropped 6 bases and J dropped 7; count of bases not matched to a gene: 14. Germline values: CDR1 SNHLY, CDR2 FYNNEI. The CDR3: CASRHYRTSGDEYTQYF. The CDR3 region has the DNA TGTGCCAGCAGACACTACAGGACTAGCGGGGATGAATATACGCAGTATTTT.

The chain combines TRBV11-2 with TRBJ1-1; 10 bases align to TRBD1. The CDR3 is made up of 16 amino acids. With 5 bases clipped from V and 0 bases from J, the junction kept 6 bases outside the gene matches. The germline V gene encodes CDR1 SGHAT and CDR2 FQNNGV. As DNA, the CDR3 is TGTGCCAGCAGCCGCGGGACAGGGGATATGAACACTGAAGCTTTCTTT. This codes for CASSRGTGDMNTEAFF.

The CDR3 DNA reads TGCAGCGTTGGACAGGATAATCAGCCCCAGCATTTT. Its protein is CSVGQDNQPQHF. The chain combines TRBV29-1 with TRBJ1-5, with D possibly being TRBD1 (6 bases). V was shortened by 4 bases and J by 4 bases, with 8 bases between the two germline ends. The germline V gene encodes CDR1 SQVTM and CDR2 ANQGSEA. The CDR3 is 12 amino acids.

V is TRBV27 and J is TRBJ1-1; TRBD1 agrees at 9 bases. The trim removed 7 bases at V and 3 bases at J, leaving 12 bases unmatched. The CDR3 contains 16 residues. Per the germline V gene, CDR1 is MNHEY and CDR2 is SMNVEV (reference sequence). In nucleotides, the CDR3 is TGTGCCAGCACTGGTACATCCCGGACAGGGGACACTGAAGCTTTCTTT. Protein sequence: CASTGTSRTGDTEAFF.

V is TRBV19 and J is TRBJ1-2; D possibly corresponds to TRBD1 (6 bases). The length of the CDR3 is 14 residues. Germline V lookup: CDR1 LNHDA, CDR2 SQIVND (reference sequence). The germline V and J ends were trimmed by 4 bases and 5 bases, with 14 bases remaining between them. The CDR3 protein is CASSTQGSLYGYTF. CDR3 bases: TGTGCCAGTAGTACCCAGGGGAGTCTGTATGGCTACACCTTC.

This chain uses TRBV28 with TRBJ1-1, with D maybe TRBD1 (5 bases). The CDR3 consists of 14 residues. Per the germline V gene, CDR1 is MDHEN and CDR2 is SYDVKM. Trimming removed 5 bases from V and 5 bases from J, with 15 bases in between. This chain's CDR3 is CASSTWGWKTEAFF. DNA of the CDR3: TGTGCCAGCAGTACGTGGGGCTGGAAAACTGAAGCTTTCTTT.

The table lists this clone with a few counts. The chain is built from TRBV6-1 and TRBJ1-1, with 7 positions matching TRBD1. Germline V lookup: CDR1 MNHNS, CDR2 SASEGT. The CDR3 is made up of 13 amino acids. The V and J ends lost 4 bases and 1 base, in that order; junction bases with no gene match: 0. CDR3 sequence reads: CASSGQGNTEAFF. In DNA, the CDR3 is TGTGCCAGCAGTGGACAGGGGAACACTGAAGCTTTCTTT.

This sequence joins TRBV11-2 and TRBJ2-7, with 8 bases fitting TRBD2. V lost 5 bases and J lost 3; bases outside the gene matches: 6. The V gene's germline CDR1 is SGHAT and CDR2 FQNNGV. This CDR3 has 14 residues. This CDR3 is CASSPGLVYYEQYF. The CDR3 coding sequence is TGTGCCAGCAGCCCGGGACTAGTGTACTACGAGCAGTACTTC.

This clone occurred once. This chain joins TRBV28 and TRBJ2-5; perhaps TRBD2 as D (5 bases). V dropped 3 bases and J dropped 3 bases, with 8 bases sitting between them. Germline CDR1 is MDHEN and CDR2 is SYDVKM. The CDR3 runs to 13 residues. As DNA, the CDR3 is TGTGCCAGCAGTTTGGAAGCGGAAGAGACCCAGTACTTC. It yields the protein CASSLEAEETQYF.

The rearrangement links TRBV9 to TRBJ2-7; TRBD2 matches at 8 bases. V was pared by 0 bases and J by 0 bases, with 5 bases of the junction left unmatched. Germline loops: CDR1 SGDLS, CDR2 YYNGEE. This CDR3 comprises 16 residues. The CDR3 DNA reads as TGTGCCAGCAGCGTAGGGCCGGGACTAGGCTCCTACGAGCAGTACTTC. It is translated as CASSVGPGLGSYEQYF.

V usage is TRBV11-3 and J usage is TRBJ2-1; TRBD1 is a possible D gene (5 bases). The CDR3 is made up of 15 amino acids. V was clipped by 3 bases and J by 2 bases, with 11 bases between them. Per germline, CDR1 SGHNT and CDR2 YENEEA. Here the CDR3 reads CASSLSQGPYNEQFF. The CDR3 DNA reads as TGTGCCAGCAGCTTGTCCCAGGGTCCCTACAATGAGCAGTTCTTC.

The chain uses TRBV6-5 and TRBJ2-7; 7 bases match TRBD1. Germline CDR1 reads MNHEY; CDR2 reads SVGAGI. V shed 2 bases, J shed 7 bases, and the junction held 2 bases outside the gene matches. The CDR3 has 12 amino acids. As DNA, the CDR3 is TGTGCCAGCAGTTACGCGACAGGGGAGCAGTACTTC. This codes for CASSYATGEQYF.

J is TRBJ2-5 and V is TRBV4-1; 7 positions agree with TRBD1. CDR1 is MGHRA, CDR2 YSYEKL, per germline. After removal of 3 bases from V and 2 bases from J, the junction contained 6 bases not matched to a gene. The CDR3 sequence is 15 residues long. Here the CDR3 DNA reads TGCGCCAGCAGCCAGGCCAGACAGGGACAAGAGACCCAGTACTTC. Translated, it gives CASSQARQGQETQYF.

CDR3 sequence (DNA): TGTGCCAGCAGCCAGGACTCTTGGGCGTATGGCTACACCTTC. Translating gives CASSQDSWAYGYTF. This chain connects TRBV5-5 to TRBJ1-2; D is unclear. The CDR3 contains 14 residues. The germline V gene has CDR1 SGHKS and CDR2 YYEKEE (reference sequence). V gave up 4 bases and J gave up 5 bases, with 15 bases separating them. Filled out from reference TRBV5-5 and TRBJ1-2, the complete variable domain reads DAGVTQSPTHLIKTRGQQVTLRCSPISGHKSVSWYQQVLGQGPQFIFQYYEKEERGRGNFPDRFSARQFPNYSSELNVNALLLGDSALYLCASSQDSWAYGYTFGSGTRLTVV.

J is TRBJ2-1 and V is TRBV10-1; D possibly corresponds to TRBD1 (7 bases). Trimming shortened V by 5 bases and J by 7 bases, and 27 bases separated the two germline ends. Germline V lookup: CDR1 WNHNN, CDR2 SYGVQD (reference sequence). The CDR3 has 18 residues. The CDR3 bases are TGCGCCAGCAGTATGACAGGGCCCTTGGACTATCGACTGAATGAGCAGTTCTTC. It yields the protein CASSMTGPLDYRLNEQFF.